Below, one TCR beta chain is given with its context. As yet, its antigen is unknown. This specimen belongs to a study of T cell responses to AZD1222 COVID-19 vaccine. As for the study in general: Second doses that came at about 4 or about 12 weeks were put together.

Measured with immunoSEQ multiplex PCR; TCRdb has only the in-frame clones, and not every one. Of around 190,000 clones in the sample, approximately 92% were seen once. Broader study findings: Clonal diversity was possibly underestimated, and white British individuals and females predominated among donors. Just a handful of AZD1222 recipients tested seropositive at baseline. Spike was spanned by vaccine-associated CD4 TCRs, which were dominant at 160-218 and 743-854.

Germline CDR1 and CDR2: LNHDA and SQIVND (reference sequence). V dropped 4 bases and J dropped 6; count of bases not matched to a gene: 8. The CDR3 sequence is 15 residues long. The chain has TRBV19 and TRBJ2-5, with 10 bases identical to TRBD1. The specimen comprised peripheral blood, sampled on day 0 of AZD1222 vaccination. This clonotype was sampled from an adult in good health. CDR3 region: CASSRGGDRGQTQYF. In DNA form, the CDR3 reads TGTGCCAGTAGTAGGGGAGGGGACAGGGGACAGACCCAGTACTTC.